This TCR beta chain was identified in a study of OX40 agonist ivuxolimab in advanced cancers. Study overall: Partial responses were achieved by three patients, one with hepatocellular carcinoma and two with cutaneous melanoma. Study findings and constraints: With doses of 0.1 to 3.0 mg/kg, CD4+ and CD8+ blood T cells had undergone clonal expansion by week 6.

Some clones are missing from TCRdb's copy, which holds only in-frame ones; the method was immunoSEQ multiplex PCR. The table records roughly 73,000 clones, 84% of them present only once. CDR3 size: 15 residues. V lost 4 bases and J 1 base, leaving 13 bases between the germline ends. CDR1 and CDR2 from the germline V gene are KGHSH and LQKENI. A remark on this clone: Its matching antigen is unknown.

The sequence was collected from an adult with an advanced solid tumor such as melanoma, head and neck, liver or kidney cancer. This sample comprised CD4+ or CD8+ T cells sorted from blood, obtained in a trial of the OX40 agonist ivuxolimab. J is TRBJ2-5 and V is TRBV18; no definite D call. Here the CDR3 DNA reads TGTGCCAGCTCACGACCGTTTTCGACCCAAGAGACCCAGTACTTC. This encodes CASSRPFSTQETQYF.